This is a list of T cell receptor beta chains from one sample in a study of radiotherapy plus CTLA-4 blockade in lung cancer. The method was immunoSEQ multiplex PCR; TCRdb's version includes in-frame clones alone and lacks a portion of them. The table shows around 70,000 clones, with roughly four fifths occurring only once. The specimen was peripheral blood, collected from a patient treated with radiotherapy plus ipilimumab. The receptors here all came from a human donor with non-small cell lung cancer whose response to radiotherapy plus ipilimumab could not be evaluated. Some clones in this sample may be carry-over from other donors' samples. Each CDR3 is given with its conserved first and last residue. A D gene is named only where the DNA matches it firmly. Size tells how often a clone was seen (once, few, many) or the class of an expanded clone, and some rows leave it out.

>TRBJ1-6|NA|TRBV28|once
CASSSTGSPLHF
TGTGCCAGCAGTTCCACAGGATCACCCCTCCACTTT
>TRBJ2-7|NA|TRBV21-1|NA
CASSKGNRPGESYEQYF
TGTGCCAGCAGCAAAGGAAATCGGCCAGGGGAGTCCTACGAGCAGTACTTC
>TRBJ2-7|TRBD1|TRBV7-9|NA
CASSFFRDRTTYEQYF
TGTGCCAGCAGCTTCTTCCGGGACAGGACCACCTACGAGCAGTACTTC
>TRBJ1-1|NA|TRBV28|NA
CASRPDLGRKLMNTEAFF
TGTGCCAGCAGACCCGACCTGGGCCGAAAACTCATGAACACTGAAGCTTTCTTT
>TRBJ1-2|NA|TRBV27|NA
CASSLERGDYGYTF
TGTGCCAGCAGTTTAGAACGGGGGGACTATGGCTACACCTTC
>TRBJ1-3|NA|TRBV9|NA
CASSGTRQMVNTIYF
TGTGCCAGCAGCGGAACGAGACAAATGGTAAACACCATATATTTT
>TRBJ2-3|NA|TRBV5-4|NA
CASSFGTSGSSTDTQYF
TGTGCCAGCAGCTTCGGTACCAGCGGATCTAGCACAGATACGCAGTATTTT
>TRBJ2-6|NA|TRBV29-1|NA
CSVASSPGANVLTF
TGCAGCGTTGCGAGTAGTCCCGGGGCCAACGTCCTGACTTTC
>TRBJ1-6|NA|TRBV7-2|NA
CASSLGLSYNSPLHF
TGTGCCAGCAGCTTAGGTTTATCCTATAATTCACCCCTCCACTTT
>TRBJ1-1|TRBD1|TRBV5-4|NA
CASSQDRTGGTEAFF
TGTGCCAGCAGCCAAGATCGGACAGGGGGAACTGAAGCTTTCTTT
>TRBJ2-1|TRBD2|TRBV5-6|NA
CASSRTSGAYNEQFF
TGTGCCAGCAGTCGGACTAGCGGGGCTTACAATGAGCAGTTCTTC
>TRBJ1-2|NA|TRBV6-1|few
CASSEYRAGPSYGYTF
TGTGCCAGCAGTGAATATAGGGCAGGGCCTTCCTATGGCTACACCTTC
>TRBJ2-5|TRBD2|TRBV5-6|NA
CASSSSGGGETQYF
TGTGCCAGCAGCTCTAGCGGAGGAGGGGAGACCCAGTACTTC
>TRBJ2-1|TRBD2|TRBV5-1|NA
CASSRGDMGEWNEQFF
TGCGCCAGCAGCCGGGGGGATATGGGGGAATGGAATGAGCAGTTCTTC
>TRBJ2-2|NA|TRBV11-3|NA
CASSSGTGRNGELFF
TGTGCCAGCAGCTCCGGAACGGGAAGGAACGGGGAGCTGTTTTTT
>TRBJ2-7|NA|TRBV6-5|NA
CASSYSGGAAHEQYF
TGTGCCAGCAGTTACTCAGGGGGGGCGGCACACGAGCAGTACTTC
>TRBJ1-2|TRBD1|TRBV7-9|once
CASSPRQGALGYTF
TGTGCCAGCAGCCCGAGACAGGGGGCGCTTGGCTACACCTTC
>TRBJ1-1|NA|TRBV7-9|NA
CASSLASGQGNAEAFF
TGTGCCAGCAGCTTAGCGTCGGGGCAGGGGAATGCTGAAGCTTTCTTT
>TRBJ2-5|TRBD2|TRBV18|NA
CASSPRGGFETQYF
TGTGCCAGCTCACCACGGGGAGGGTTTGAGACCCAGTACTTC
>TRBJ1-1|TRBD1|TRBV28|few
CASSSIRTGVLSTEAFF
TGTGCCAGCAGTTCGATCCGCACAGGGGTCCTGAGTACTGAAGCTTTCTTT
>TRBJ1-1|TRBD1|TRBV18|NA
CASSPPTGQGARNTEAFF
TGTGCCAGCTCACCACCAACCGGGCAGGGGGCGCGGAACACTGAAGCTTTCTTT
>TRBJ1-4|NA|TRBV5-8|NA
CASSIGQPATNEKLFF
TGTGCCAGCAGCATCGGACAGCCGGCAACTAATGAAAAACTGTTTTTT
>TRBJ1-1|NA|TRBV4-2|NA
CASSQTTVNTEAFF
TGTGCCAGCAGCCAAACCACAGTGAACACTGAAGCTTTCTTT
>TRBJ1-2|NA|TRBV7-3|NA
CASSNIPRGGYTF
TGTGCCAGCAGCAATATTCCTCGAGGTGGCTACACCTTC
>TRBJ1-3|TRBD1|TRBV28|NA
CASSLWLTGGSGNTIYF
TGTGCCAGCAGCCTTTGGCTTACAGGGGGCAGTGGAAACACCATATATTTT
>TRBJ1-2|NA|TRBV5-4|NA
CASSLVGENYGYTF
TGTGCCAGCAGCTTGGTCGGGGAGAACTATGGCTACACCTTC
>TRBJ2-3|NA|TRBV4-2|NA
CASSQDLLVYTDTQYF
TGTGCCAGCAGCCAAGATCTCCTAGTGTACACGGATACGCAGTATTTT
>TRBJ1-3|NA|TRBV29-1|NA
CSVGDGTSTSGNTIYF
TGCAGCGTTGGTGACGGGACATCGACCTCTGGAAACACCATATATTTT
>TRBJ1-6|NA|TRBV7-2|NA
CASSFSGQSYSPLHF
TGTGCCAGCAGCTTCAGCGGACAGTCCTATTCACCCCTCCACTTT
>TRBJ1-1|TRBD1|TRBV6-5|NA
CASSHTGGNTEAFF
TGTGCCAGCAGTCACACAGGGGGTAACACTGAAGCTTTCTTT
>TRBJ1-6|TRBD1|TRBV6-5|NA
CASSYGQGGNSPLHF
TGTGCCAGCAGTTACGGACAGGGCGGTAATTCACCCCTCCACTTT
>TRBJ2-7|TRBD2|TRBV19|NA
CASSIGGTSGTYEQYF
TGTGCCAGTAGTATTGGGGGGACTAGCGGGACTTACGAGCAGTACTTC
>TRBJ2-4|TRBD2|TRBV5-1|once
CASSVGTSGLVDIQYF
TGCGCCAGCAGCGTCGGGACTAGCGGGCTGGTGGACATTCAGTACTTC
>TRBJ2-3|TRBD2|TRBV4-1|NA
CASSQQPGLAGAPSTDTQYF
TGCGCCAGCAGCCAGCAACCGGGACTAGCGGGGGCACCCAGCACAGATACGCAGTATTTT
>TRBJ2-3|TRBD2|TRBV4-3|few
CASSQGGGIYGDTQYF
TGCGCCAGCAGCCAAGGGGGGGGGATATACGGCGATACGCAGTATTTT
>TRBJ1-4|NA|TRBV6-5|once
CASSLIQGYGEKLFF
TGTGCCAGCAGCCTTATCCAGGGGTATGGAGAAAAACTGTTTTTT
>TRBJ2-7|NA|TRBV28|NA
CASKAGIYEQYF
TGTGCCAGCAAGGCGGGTATCTACGAGCAGTACTTC
>TRBJ1-2|NA|TRBV5-1|NA
CASSDRGGVDYGYTF
TGCGCCAGCAGCGACCGGGGGGGGGTCGACTATGGCTACACCTTC